These 28 T cell receptor beta chains were all obtained from the same sample, sequenced in a study of blood T cell repertoires in COVID-19. Sequencing was performed with immunoSEQ multiplex PCR; in TCRdb, only in-frame clones are kept and a portion is missing. The profile shows under 60,000 clones, 75% to 80% of them singletons. Sequenced input: peripheral blood. These receptors all stem from a human donor with active or convalescent COVID-19. The donor label of this sample is uncertain.

V gene TRBV10-3 combines with J gene TRBJ1-1; D is undetermined. CDR3 size: 13 residues. Germline V gives CDR1 ENHRY, CDR2 SYGVKD. The V gene lost 8 bases and the J gene lost 1 base, with 11 bases spanning the gap. The CDR3 sequence: CAIGGGANTEAFF. CDR3 DNA sequence: TGTGCCATCGGCGGAGGCGCGAACACTGAAGCTTTCTTT.

The chain is built from TRBV5-6 and TRBJ1-2; 8 bases fit TRBD1. The V and J ends lost 8 bases and 5 bases, in that order; junction bases with no gene match: 8. The length of the CDR3 is 13 residues. The germline gives CDR1 SGHDT, CDR2 YYEEEE. The DNA for the CDR3 is TGTGCCAGTATTAAGGACAGGGCGTATGGCTACACCTTC. Its translation: CASIKDRAYGYTF.

The chain couples TRBV3-1 (or the pseudogene TRBV3-2) to TRBJ2-3; the match to TRBD2 covers 9 bases. Germline CDR1 and CDR2: LGHDT and YNNKEL (reference sequence). The CDR3 has 16 residues. The trim removed 0 bases at V and 8 bases at J, leaving 9 bases unmatched. CDR3 loop: CASSQDGNSGRITQYF. The CDR3 bases are TGTGCCAGCAGCCAAGATGGAAATAGCGGGAGAATTACGCAGTATTTT.

This chain links TRBV7-8 with TRBJ2-7; D possibly corresponds to TRBD1 (5 bases). Germline lookup yields CDR1 SGHVS and CDR2 FQNEAQ. With 5 bases removed from V and 0 bases from J, the gap between germline ends came to 20 bases. CDR3 length equals 17 residues. The CDR3 is CASSRGQGGSFSYEQYF. The CDR3 DNA follows: TGTGCCAGCAGCCGCGGACAAGGTGGTTCGTTCTCCTACGAGCAGTACTTC.

The rearrangement links TRBV24-1 to TRBJ2-1; 14 positions agree with TRBD2. CDR3 length: 15 residues. The junction had 12 bases not matched to a gene; V was cut back by 7 bases and J by 14 bases. CDR1 is KGHDR and CDR2 is SFDVKD in the germline V gene. CDR3 nucleotide sequence: TGTGCCACCAGGCCCGGGACTAGCGGGAGTTACGGTAAGTTCTTC. Protein product: CATRPGTSGSYGKFF.

Turning to this clone: At one of its ends the junction is not consistent with the germline gene, which may arise from a read error. This chain connects TRBV14 to TRBJ2-2, with 7 nucleotides matching TRBD2. From germline, CDR1 is SGHDN and CDR2 FVKESK. CDR3 length equals 15 residues. CDR3 residues: CASSLWGGNAGELFF. CDR3 DNA sequence: TGTGCCAGCAGCCTATGGGGGGGGAACGCCGGGGAGCTGTTTTTT.

V and J are TRBV27 and TRBJ2-7; a weak D match, TRBD2 (6 bases). The CDR3 is 15 amino acids. Trimming stripped 3 bases from V and 1 base from J, with 13 bases between. CDR1 is MNHEY and CDR2 is SMNVEV in the germline V gene (reference sequence). CDR3 region: CASSFRGWSSYEQYF. Written as DNA, the CDR3 is TGTGCCAGCAGTTTCCGGGGGTGGTCGTCCTACGAGCAGTACTTC.

This chain links TRBV5-4 with TRBJ2-1; D might be TRBD2 (5 bases). Trimming removed 4 bases from V and 0 bases from J, with 17 bases in between. CDR3 length equals 17 residues. Germline CDR1 SGHNT, CDR2 YYREEE (reference sequence). The CDR3 nucleotides are TGTGCCAGCAGCACGGTAGAGGGTCCAAGCTCCTACAATGAGCAGTTCTTC. Translating it yields CASSTVEGPSSYNEQFF.

This clone was counted once. For the CDR3, the DNA is TGTGCCTGGGACAGGTCCCAAGAGACCCAGTACTTC. Protein: CAWDRSQETQYF. The chain uses TRBV30 and TRBJ2-5, with D possibly TRBD1 on 6 matching bases. This CDR3 spans 12 amino acids. The V gene lost 5 bases and the J gene lost 1 base, with 8 bases spanning the gap. Germline assignment: CDR1 GTSNPN and CDR2 SVGIG (reference sequence).

This chain joins TRBV9 and TRBJ1-6, with TRBD1 as a possible D gene (6 bases). The germline V and J ends were trimmed by 2 bases and 6 bases, with 12 bases remaining between them. Germline V gene sequence: CDR1 SGDLS, CDR2 YYNGEE. The CDR3 is 15 residues long. CDR3 nucleotides: TGTGCCAGCAGCGTCGCGGGGGGGCCTAATTCACCCCTCCACTTT. Its translation is CASSVAGGPNSPLHF.

The chain has TRBV15 and TRBJ2-3; D possibly corresponds to TRBD2 (6 bases). Germline lookup yields CDR1 LNHNV and CDR2 YYDKDF (reference sequence). This CDR3 region has 15 residues. V was pared by 1 base and J by 0 bases, with 8 bases between. In DNA form, the CDR3 reads TGTGCCACCAGCAGAGTTAGCGGAAGCACAGATACGCAGTATTTT. It specifies CATSRVSGSTDTQYF. The variable domain in full, completed from reference TRBV15 and TRBJ2-3, reads DAMVIQNPRYQVTQFGKPVTLSCSQTLNHNVMYWYQQKSSQAPKLLFHYYDKDFNNEADTPDNFQSRRPNTSFCFLDIRSPGLGDTAMYLCATSRVSGSTDTQYFGPGTRLTVL.

V is TRBV18 and J is TRBJ1-5; D possibly corresponds to TRBD1 (6 bases). The CDR3 covers 14 residues. Germline V gene lookup returns CDR1 KGHSH and CDR2 LQKENI. Trimming stripped 6 bases from V and 3 bases from J, with 12 bases between. CDR3 sequence reads: CASSTAGDNQPQHF. The CDR3 bases are TGTGCCAGCTCCACGGCAGGGGACAATCAGCCCCAGCATTTT.

The chain recombines TRBV6-1 with TRBJ1-3; D might be TRBD1 (5 bases). V was clipped by 0 bases and J by 3 bases, with 9 bases between them. Germline CDR1 is MNHNS and CDR2 is SASEGT. This CDR3 is built from 15 residues. DNA for the CDR3: TGTGCCAGCAGTGAAGCGTCCAGGGTTGGAAACACCATATATTTT. It encodes CASSEASRVGNTIYF.

The chain carries TRBV5-1 and TRBJ2-7; D is unresolved. Germline V gene data show CDR1 as SGHRS and CDR2 as YFSETQ. V was pared by 1 base and J by 2 bases, with 10 bases between. This CDR3 has 14 amino acids. CDR3 sequence (DNA): TGCGCCAGCAGCTTGCAGGATCTTACCTACGAGCAGTACTTC. Translated: CASSLQDLTYEQYF.

V is TRBV24-1 and J is TRBJ2-1; TRBD1 agrees at 7 bases. The V gene's germline CDR1 is KGHDR and CDR2 SFDVKD. The CDR3 is 17 residues long. J was trimmed by 1 base and V by 2 bases; bases with no gene match: 7. CDR3 protein: CATSDSFGRGSYNEQFF. The CDR3 nucleotides read TGTGCCACCAGTGATTCCTTCGGCAGGGGGTCCTACAATGAGCAGTTCTTC.

The chain links TRBV28 to TRBJ2-3, with TRBD1 matching over 11 bases. This CDR3 has 16 amino acids. Germline trimming cut 5 bases from V and 4 bases from J; bases unmatched to any gene: 8. In germline, CDR1 is MDHEN, CDR2 SYDVKM. The CDR3 sequence is CASSITRTGGADTQYF. In DNA form, the CDR3 reads TGTGCCAGCAGTATCACGAGGACAGGGGGCGCAGATACGCAGTATTTT.

This clone has more than one count but fewer than ten. The chain employs TRBV7-2 and TRBJ1-2; 9 bases fit TRBD1. V shed 3 bases and J 6 bases; nucleotides not matched to a gene: 2. The germline gives CDR1 SGHTA, CDR2 FQGNSA. The CDR3 contains 13 residues. The CDR3 loop reads CASSFTGGHGYTF. DNA of the CDR3: TGTGCCAGCAGCTTTACAGGGGGCCATGGCTACACCTTC.

The V call is TRBV12-3 or TRBV12-4, the J call TRBJ2-5, with 7 bases lining up with TRBD2. CDR3 length: 13 residues. J gave up 5 bases and V 2 bases, and 2 bases lay outside the gene matches. The CDR3 is CASSLYGGETQYF. The DNA for the CDR3 is TGTGCCAGCAGTTTATACGGGGGGGAGACCCAGTACTTC.

This clone is a singleton in its sample. The chain links TRBV7-3 to TRBJ2-7, with 8 bases matching TRBD1. The trim removed 5 bases at V and 5 bases at J, leaving 8 bases unmatched. The CDR3 has 14 residues. Germline lookup yields CDR1 SGHTA and CDR2 FQGTGA. This chain's CDR3 is CASSQGRGRDEQYF. In DNA, the CDR3 is TGTGCCAGCAGCCAGGGCAGGGGGCGGGACGAGCAGTACTTC.

The chain recombines TRBV2 with TRBJ2-7, with D unclear. Trimming left V 4 bases short and J 4 bases short, with 5 bases between. Looked up from germline, CDR1 is SNHLY and CDR2 is FYNNEI. The CDR3 contains 11 residues. The CDR3, as DNA: TGTGCCAGCAGTGCCTCGTACGAGCAGTACTTC. Its protein product is CASSASYEQYF.

In its sample, this clone was seen a few times. The V gene is TRBV9, the J gene TRBJ1-1, with D maybe TRBD1 (6 bases). The germline V gene encodes CDR1 SGDLS and CDR2 YYNGEE. Trimming took off 2 bases at V and 0 bases at J, with 8 bases between the two ends. CDR3 length equals 14 residues. In DNA, the CDR3 is TGTGCCAGCAGCGTGGACAGATTGAACACTGAAGCTTTCTTT. This encodes CASSVDRLNTEAFF.

The CDR3 is CASGLGANTGELFF. CDR3 bases: TGTGCCAGCGGTCTCGGGGCGAACACCGGGGAGCTGTTTTTT. This rearrangement joins TRBV7-3 to TRBJ2-2, with D possibly matching TRBD2 (5 bases). This CDR3 region has 14 residues. V gave up 8 bases and J gave up 0 bases, with 10 bases separating them. Germline V gene sequence: CDR1 SGHTA, CDR2 FQGTGA. Drawing the rest from reference TRBV7-3 and TRBJ2-2, the complete variable domain is GAGVSQTPSNKVTEKGKYVELRCDPISGHTALYWYRQSLGQGPEFLIYFQGTGAADDSGLPNDRFFAVRPEGSVSTLKIQRTERGDSAVYLCASGLGANTGELFFGEGSRLTVL.

The CDR3 bases are TGTGCCAGCAGCTTGATGGGGGCAGGAGGCCATGGCTACACCTTC. This encodes CASSLMGAGGHGYTF. The chain has TRBV5-8 and TRBJ1-2, with a tentative D call TRBD1 (6 bases). Germline V gene data show CDR1 as SGHTS and CDR2 as YDEGEE. There are 15 residues in the CDR3. Trimming removed 1 base from V and 6 bases from J, with 16 bases in between. The full variable domain, rest sourced from reference TRBV5-8 and TRBJ1-2, is EAGVTQSPTHLIKTRGQQATLRCSPISGHTSVYWYQQALGLGLQFLLWYDEGEERNRGNFPPRFSGRQFPNYSSELNVNALELEDSALYLCASSLMGAGGHGYTFGSGTRLTVV.

V usage is TRBV18 and J usage is TRBJ1-5; perhaps TRBD1 as D (5 bases). CDR3 length equals 19 residues. Per germline, CDR1 KGHSH and CDR2 LQKENI. V lost 1 base and J lost 0, with 19 bases in between. The chain's CDR3 is CASSPRVQGDVYSNQPQHF. DNA for the CDR3: TGTGCCAGCTCACCACGCGTCCAGGGCGACGTGTATAGCAATCAGCCCCAGCATTTT.

This chain uses TRBV5-6 with TRBJ1-3; D perhaps matches TRBD1 (5 bases). This CDR3 is built from 16 residues. Trimming stripped 4 bases from V and 7 bases from J, with 21 bases between. Germline loops: CDR1 SGHDT, CDR2 YYEEEE. In DNA, the CDR3 is TGTGCCAGCAGCCCCCAAACCGGGACTGGGGGGAACACCATATATTTT. Translated, it gives CASSPQTGTGGNTIYF. The full variable domain, completed using reference TRBV5-6 and TRBJ1-3, is DAGVTQSPTHLIKTRGQQVTLRCSPKSGHDTVSWYQQALGQGPQFIFQYYEEEERQRGNFPDRFSGHQFPNYSSELNVNALLLGDSALYLCASSPQTGTGGNTIYFGEGSWLTVV.

CDR3 in DNA: TGTGCCAGCAGCTCCGGGGACTCATCGTTTTACAATGAGCAGTTCTTC. It translates to CASSSGDSSFYNEQFF. The chain has TRBV5-6 and TRBJ2-1; maybe TRBD2 (6 bases). The CDR3 loop spans 16 amino acids. The germline gives CDR1 SGHDT, CDR2 YYEEEE. Trimming stripped 3 bases from V and 4 bases from J, with 17 bases between.

V and J are TRBV28 and TRBJ2-7; D not certain. Germline V gene sequence: CDR1 MDHEN, CDR2 SYDVKM. The CDR3 has 12 amino acids. V lost 7 bases to trimming and J lost 0 bases, with 7 bases between them. The CDR3 loop reads CASKTGSYEQYF. The CDR3 nucleotides are TGTGCCAGCAAGACGGGCTCCTACGAGCAGTACTTC.

The chain joins TRBV20-1 to TRBJ2-1, with D perhaps TRBD2 (5 bases). This CDR3 is built from 11 residues. Trimming left V 3 bases short and J 7 bases short, with 7 bases between. Germline CDR1 is DFQATT and CDR2 is SNEGSKA (reference sequence). This CDR3 reads CSASPGNEQFF. DNA of the CDR3: TGCAGTGCTAGCCCGGGAAATGAGCAGTTCTTC.